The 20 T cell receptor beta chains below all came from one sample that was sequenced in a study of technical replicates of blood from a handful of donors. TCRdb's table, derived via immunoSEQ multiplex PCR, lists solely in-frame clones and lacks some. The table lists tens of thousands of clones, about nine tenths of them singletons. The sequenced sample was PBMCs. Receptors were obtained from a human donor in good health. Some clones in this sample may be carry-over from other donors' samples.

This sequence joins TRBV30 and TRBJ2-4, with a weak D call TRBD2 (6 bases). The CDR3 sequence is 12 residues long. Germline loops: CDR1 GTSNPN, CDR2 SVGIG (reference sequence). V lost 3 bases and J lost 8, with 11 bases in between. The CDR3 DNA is TGTGCCTGGAGCCGCGGGGAGGACATTCAGTACTTC. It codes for CAWSRGEDIQYF.

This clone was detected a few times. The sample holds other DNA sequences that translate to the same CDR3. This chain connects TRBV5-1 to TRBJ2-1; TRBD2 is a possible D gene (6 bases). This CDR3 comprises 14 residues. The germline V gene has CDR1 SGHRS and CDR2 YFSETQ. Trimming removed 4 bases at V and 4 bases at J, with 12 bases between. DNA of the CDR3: TGCGCCAGCAGCGGTAGCGGAGCATACAATGAGCAGTTCTTC. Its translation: CASSGSGAYNEQFF.

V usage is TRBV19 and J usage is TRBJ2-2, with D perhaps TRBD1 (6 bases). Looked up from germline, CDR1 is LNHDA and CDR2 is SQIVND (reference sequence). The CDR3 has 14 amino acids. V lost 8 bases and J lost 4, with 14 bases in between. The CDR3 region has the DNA TGTGCCAGTCGTCAGGGGTCACCCACCGGGGAGCTGTTTTTT. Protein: CASRQGSPTGELFF.

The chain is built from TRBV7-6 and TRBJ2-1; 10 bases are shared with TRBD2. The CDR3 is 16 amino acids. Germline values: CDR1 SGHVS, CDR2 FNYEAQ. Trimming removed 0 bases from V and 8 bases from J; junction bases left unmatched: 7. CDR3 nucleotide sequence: TGTGCCAGCAGCTTAGCAGCTAGCGGGAGAGGTTATGAGCAGTTCTTC. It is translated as CASSLAASGRGYEQFF.

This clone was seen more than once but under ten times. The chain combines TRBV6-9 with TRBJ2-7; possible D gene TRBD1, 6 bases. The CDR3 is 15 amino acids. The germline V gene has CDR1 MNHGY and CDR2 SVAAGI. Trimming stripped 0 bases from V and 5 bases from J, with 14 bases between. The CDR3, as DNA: TGTGCCAGCAGTTATTCTAGGCCAGGGGCCCACGAGCAGTACTTC. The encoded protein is CASSYSRPGAHEQYF.

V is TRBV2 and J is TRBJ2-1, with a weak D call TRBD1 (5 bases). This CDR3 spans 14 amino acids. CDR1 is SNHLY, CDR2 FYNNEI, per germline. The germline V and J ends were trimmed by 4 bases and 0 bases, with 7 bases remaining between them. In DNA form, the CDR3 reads TGTGCCAGCAGTGTACAGGACTCCTACAATGAGCAGTTCTTC. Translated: CASSVQDSYNEQFF. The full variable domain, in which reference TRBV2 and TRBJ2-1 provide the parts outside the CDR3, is EPEVTQTPSHQVTQMGQEVILRCVPISNHLYFYWYRQILGQKVEFLVSFYNNEISEKSEIFDDQFSVERPDGSNFTLKIRSTKLEDSAMYFCASSVQDSYNEQFFGPGTRLTVL.

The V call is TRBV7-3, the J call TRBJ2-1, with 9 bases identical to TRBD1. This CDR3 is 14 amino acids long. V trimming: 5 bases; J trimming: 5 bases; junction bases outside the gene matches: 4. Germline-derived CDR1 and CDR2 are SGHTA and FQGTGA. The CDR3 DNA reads TGTGCCAGCAGCCTGGGACAGGGACACAATGAGCAGTTCTTC. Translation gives CASSLGQGHNEQFF.

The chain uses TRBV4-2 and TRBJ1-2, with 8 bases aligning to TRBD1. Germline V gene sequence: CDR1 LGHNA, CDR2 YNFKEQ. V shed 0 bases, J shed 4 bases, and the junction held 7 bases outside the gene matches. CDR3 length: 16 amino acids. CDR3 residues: CASSQDTGGVTYGYTF. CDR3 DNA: TGTGCCAGCAGCCAAGATACAGGGGGAGTAACCTATGGCTACACCTTC.

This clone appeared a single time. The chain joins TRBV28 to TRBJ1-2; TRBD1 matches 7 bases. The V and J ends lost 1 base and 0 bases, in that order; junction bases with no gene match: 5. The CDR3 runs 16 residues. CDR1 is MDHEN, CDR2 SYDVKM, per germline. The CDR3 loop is CASSLLAGGANYGYTF. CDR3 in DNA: TGTGCCAGCAGTTTATTGGCAGGGGGAGCTAACTATGGCTACACCTTC.

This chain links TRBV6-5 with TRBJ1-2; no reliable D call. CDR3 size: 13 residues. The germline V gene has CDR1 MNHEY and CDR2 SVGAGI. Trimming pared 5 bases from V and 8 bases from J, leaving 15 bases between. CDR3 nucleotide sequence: TGTGCCAGCAGTCGTGAGACTCGGGAAGGCTACACCTTC. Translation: CASSRETREGYTF.

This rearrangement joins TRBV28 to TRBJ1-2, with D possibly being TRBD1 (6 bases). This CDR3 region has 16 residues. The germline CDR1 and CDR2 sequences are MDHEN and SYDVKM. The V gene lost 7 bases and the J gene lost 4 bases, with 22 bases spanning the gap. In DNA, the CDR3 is TGTGCCAGCACCTATCCTTCCGTGGGGGCTACCTATGGCTACACCTTC. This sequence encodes CASTYPSVGATYGYTF.

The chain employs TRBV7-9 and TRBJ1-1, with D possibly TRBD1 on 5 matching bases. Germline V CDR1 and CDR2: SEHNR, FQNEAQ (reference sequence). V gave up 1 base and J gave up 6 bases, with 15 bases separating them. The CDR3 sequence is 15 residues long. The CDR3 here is CASSLDSGRDPEAFF. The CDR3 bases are TGTGCCAGCAGCTTAGACTCAGGGCGAGACCCTGAAGCTTTCTTT.

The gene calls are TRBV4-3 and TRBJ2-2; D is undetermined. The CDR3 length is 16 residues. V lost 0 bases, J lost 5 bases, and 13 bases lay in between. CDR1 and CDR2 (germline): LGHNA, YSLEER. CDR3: CASSQDTSFSTGELFF. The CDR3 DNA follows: TGCGCCAGCAGCCAAGATACGAGCTTTAGTACCGGGGAGCTGTTTTTT.

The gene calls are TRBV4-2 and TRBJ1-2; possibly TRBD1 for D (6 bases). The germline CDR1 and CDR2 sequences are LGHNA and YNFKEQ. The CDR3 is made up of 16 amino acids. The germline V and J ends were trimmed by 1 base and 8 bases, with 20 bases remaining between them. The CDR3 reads CASSQVDRPGNQGYTF. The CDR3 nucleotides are TGTGCCAGCAGCCAAGTAGACAGGCCGGGTAATCAGGGCTACACCTTC.

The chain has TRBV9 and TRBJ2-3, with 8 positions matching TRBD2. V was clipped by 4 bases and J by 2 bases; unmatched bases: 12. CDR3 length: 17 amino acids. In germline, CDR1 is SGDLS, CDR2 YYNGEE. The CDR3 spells CASSLARGGGTTDTQYF. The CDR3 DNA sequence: TGTGCCAGCAGCCTTGCCAGGGGCGGGGGGACCACAGATACGCAGTATTTT.

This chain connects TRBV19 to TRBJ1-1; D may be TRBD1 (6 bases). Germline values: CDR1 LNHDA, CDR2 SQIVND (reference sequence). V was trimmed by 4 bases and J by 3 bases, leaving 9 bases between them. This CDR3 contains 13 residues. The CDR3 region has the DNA TGTGCCAGTAGTAGGGAGGGGGACACTGAAGCTTTCTTT. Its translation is CASSREGDTEAFF.

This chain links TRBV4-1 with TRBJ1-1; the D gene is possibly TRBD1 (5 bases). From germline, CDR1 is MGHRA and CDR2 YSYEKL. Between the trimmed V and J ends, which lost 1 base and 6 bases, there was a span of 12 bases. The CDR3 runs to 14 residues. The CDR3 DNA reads TGCGCCAGCAGCCAAGTCTTTTCAGGGCCTGAAGCTTTCTTT. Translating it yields CASSQVFSGPEAFF.

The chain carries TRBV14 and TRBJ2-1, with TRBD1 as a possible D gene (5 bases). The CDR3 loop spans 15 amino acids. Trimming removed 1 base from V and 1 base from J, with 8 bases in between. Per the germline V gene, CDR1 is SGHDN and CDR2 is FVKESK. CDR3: CASSQVPGSYNEQFF. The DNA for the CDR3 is TGTGCCAGCAGCCAAGTCCCAGGGTCCTACAATGAGCAGTTCTTC.

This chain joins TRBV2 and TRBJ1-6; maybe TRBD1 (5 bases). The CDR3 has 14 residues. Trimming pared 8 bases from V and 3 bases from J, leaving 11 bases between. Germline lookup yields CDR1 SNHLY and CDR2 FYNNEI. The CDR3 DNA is TGTGCCAGCCATCAACAGGTCTATAATTCACCCCTCCACTTT. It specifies CASHQQVYNSPLHF. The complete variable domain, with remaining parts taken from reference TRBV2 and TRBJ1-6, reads EPEVTQTPSHQVTQMGQEVILRCVPISNHLYFYWYRQILGQKVEFLVSFYNNEISEKSEIFDDQFSVERPDGSNFTLKIRSTKLEDSAMYFCASHQQVYNSPLHFGNGTRLTVT.

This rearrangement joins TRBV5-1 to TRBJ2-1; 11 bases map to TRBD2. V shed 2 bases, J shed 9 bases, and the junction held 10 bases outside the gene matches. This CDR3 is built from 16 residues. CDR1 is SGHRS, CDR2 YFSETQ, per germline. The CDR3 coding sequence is TGCGCCAGCAGCTTCCTCCCTAGCGGGGGGTCTGGTGAGCAGTTCTTC. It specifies CASSFLPSGGSGEQFF.